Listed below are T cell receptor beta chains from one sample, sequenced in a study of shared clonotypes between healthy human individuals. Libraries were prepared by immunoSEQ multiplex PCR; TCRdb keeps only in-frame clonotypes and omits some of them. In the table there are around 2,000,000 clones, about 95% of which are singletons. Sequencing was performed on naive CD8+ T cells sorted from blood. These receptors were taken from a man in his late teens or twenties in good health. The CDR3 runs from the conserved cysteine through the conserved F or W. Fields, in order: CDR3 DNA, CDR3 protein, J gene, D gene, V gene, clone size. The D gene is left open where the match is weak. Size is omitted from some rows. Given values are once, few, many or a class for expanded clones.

TGCGCCAGCAGGGATACCGCGGGCAGCTTTTATTCACCCCTCCACTTT CASRDTAGSFYSPLHF TRBJ1-6 NA TRBV5-1 NA
TGCGCCAGCAGCCAAGAGGTAGACGGAGAGTCAGATACGCAGTATTTT CASSQEVDGESDTQYF TRBJ2-3 NA TRBV4-3 NA
TGTGCCACCAGCAGAGCCCCCGAGGGAAATTCACCCCTCCACTTT CATSRAPEGNSPLHF TRBJ1-6 NA TRBV15 NA
TGTGCCAGTAGTATGGGTTTAGACTATAGCAATCAGCCCCAGCATTTT CASSMGLDYSNQPQHF TRBJ1-5 NA TRBV19 NA
TGTGCCAGCAGCTGGGGACAGTTGCCCGGGGAGCTGTTTTTT CASSWGQLPGELFF TRBJ2-2 TRBD1 TRBV7-9 NA
TGTGCCACCAGTAAAGACAGGGTGAATTGCACTGAAGCTTTCTTT CATSKDRVNCTEAFF TRBJ1-1 TRBD1 TRBV19 NA
TGTGCCAGCAGCCACTGGGGCCATAGCACAGATACGCAGTATTTT CASSHWGHSTDTQYF TRBJ2-3 NA TRBV5-5 NA
TGTGCCAGCAGCCTCGAGATCGGTGAGCAGTTCTTC CASSLEIGEQFF TRBJ2-1 NA TRBV7-9 once
TGTGCCAGCAGCTTAGTGTCAGCCCCGAACACTGAAGCTTTCTTT CASSLVSAPNTEAFF TRBJ1-1 NA TRBV13 once
TGTGCCAGCAGTTTATCAGGGGGGGACCGAGAGCAGTACTTC CASSLSGGDREQYF TRBJ2-7 NA TRBV27 NA
TGTGCCAGTAGTTATCGCGGGGGTTCCTACGAGCAGTACTTC CASSYRGGSYEQYF TRBJ2-7 TRBD2 TRBV19 NA
TGTGCCAGTAGCCTTGGACAGGCAGCCTACGAGCAGTACTTC CASSLGQAAYEQYF TRBJ2-7 TRBD1 TRBV19 NA
TGTGCCAGCAGTTATAGCGGGGGAGGCACCGGGGAGCTGTTTTTT CASSYSGGGTGELFF TRBJ2-2 TRBD2 TRBV13 NA
TGTGCCAGCAGCAGGGGCGGGGAGCTGTTTTTT CASSRGGELFF TRBJ2-2 NA TRBV7-3 NA
TGTGCCAGCAGTTTAGGGACTACCTACGAGCAGTACTTC CASSLGTTYEQYF TRBJ2-7 TRBD2 TRBV27 few
TGTGCCAGCAGTTCCCGGGGGCGATTGGCAGATACGCAGTATTTT CASSSRGRLADTQYF TRBJ2-3 NA TRBV25-1 NA
TGTGCCAGCAGCCCGCTAGCGGGAGTCGTAGATACGCAGTATTTT CASSPLAGVVDTQYF TRBJ2-3 TRBD2 TRBV7-2 NA
TGTGCCAGCTCACGTACTCCGGGACCCTCCTCCTACGAGCAGTACTTC CASSRTPGPSSYEQYF TRBJ2-7 NA TRBV18 few
TGTGCCAGTAGTAGGGGACAGGGATCCTCCTACGAGCAGTACTTC CASSRGQGSSYEQYF TRBJ2-7 TRBD1 TRBV19 NA
TGCGCCAGCAGCCAAGAGGGACCCGGAGGGGGGGATTGGGAGACCCAGTACTTC CASSQEGPGGGDWETQYF TRBJ2-5 NA TRBV4-1 NA
TGCGCCAGCAGCCTGGTAGGCGGGGAGCTGTTTTTT CASSLVGGELFF TRBJ2-2 NA TRBV4-3 NA
TGTGCCAGCAGCATGACTGAGGCAGCGGGGCTGACATGGGATGGTGAGCAGTTCTTC CASSMTEAAGLTWDGEQFF TRBJ2-1 TRBD2 TRBV7-2 NA
TGTGCCAGCAGTGAAACGACAGGGGGCTCCTACGAGCAGTACTTC CASSETTGGSYEQYF TRBJ2-7 TRBD1 TRBV6-1 NA
TGTGCCAGCAGTTACGGGGCAGGCCCCAACACTGAAGCTTTCTTT CASSYGAGPNTEAFF TRBJ1-1 NA TRBV6-5 NA
TGTGCCAGCAGTTATCAGGGTTCCTACGAGCAGTACTTC CASSYQGSYEQYF TRBJ2-7 NA TRBV27 NA
TGCGCCAGCAGCCAGTTGGTGAACACTGAAGCTTTCTTT CASSQLVNTEAFF TRBJ1-1 NA TRBV4-1 NA
TGTGCCTGGAGTGAGAGACAGGGGGTTTTGTACGAGCAGTACTTC CAWSERQGVLYEQYF TRBJ2-7 TRBD1 TRBV30 NA
TGTGCCAGCAGCGAAGACAGGGGGGCTAACTATGGCTACACCTTC CASSEDRGANYGYTF TRBJ1-2 TRBD1 TRBV9 NA
TGTGCCAGCAGCGTAGATGGGCAGGGTGATGAAAAACTGTTTTTT CASSVDGQGDEKLFF TRBJ1-4 NA TRBV9 NA
TGCGCCAGCAGCCCGGGACAGGGAGATGGCTACACCTTC CASSPGQGDGYTF TRBJ1-2 TRBD1 TRBV10-2 NA
TGTGCCAGCAGTTCGGGACAAAGTTTCTCCTACGAGCAGTACTTC CASSSGQSFSYEQYF TRBJ2-7 NA TRBV27 NA
TGCGCCAGCAGCCAAGAAAGGGCCGGGAACTATGGCTACACCTTC CASSQERAGNYGYTF TRBJ1-2 NA TRBV4-3 NA
TGTGCCAGCAACCCCATAGCCGGGACAGGGGTCGATGAGCAGTTCTTC CASNPIAGTGVDEQFF TRBJ2-1 TRBD1 TRBV28 once
TGCGCCAGCAGCCAAGTTGCCGGGACACTCTACGAGCAGTACTTC CASSQVAGTLYEQYF TRBJ2-7 NA TRBV4-1 NA
TGTGCCAGCGGCGACAGGGTCTCCGGGGAGCTGTTTTTT CASGDRVSGELFF TRBJ2-2 TRBD1 TRBV6-5 NA
TGTGCCAGCAGTCCTAGGGTCCCCCCCTACGAGCAGTACTTC CASSPRVPPYEQYF TRBJ2-7 NA TRBV28 NA
TGTGCCAGCAGCCATTTCCGTAGCAGGGCCCCCCAGCATTTT CASSHFRSRAPQHF TRBJ1-5 NA TRBV9 once
TGTGCCAGCAGTCCTGGGGGCGCGGATGGCTACACCTTC CASSPGGADGYTF TRBJ1-2 NA TRBV27 NA
TGTGCCAGTAGTATAGCGGTTCAAGATACGCAGTATTTT CASSIAVQDTQYF TRBJ2-3 NA TRBV19 NA
TGTGCCAGCAGCTCGACCCCGGGCGAGATAAAGCACAATGAGCAGTTCTTC CASSSTPGEIKHNEQFF TRBJ2-1 NA TRBV7-9 NA
TGTGCCAGCAGCCAAGGACCCTTGGACAGGGTTAGCTATAATTCACCCCTCCACTTT CASSQGPLDRVSYNSPLHF TRBJ1-6 TRBD1 TRBV4-2 NA
TGTGCCAGCAGCATAACCAGCGGGAGACGACGCCATGAGCAGTTCTTC CASSITSGRRRHEQFF TRBJ2-1 TRBD2 TRBV7-9 NA
TGTGCCAGCAGTTACTGGGAAGGGATGACAGATACGCAGTATTTT CASSYWEGMTDTQYF TRBJ2-3 NA TRBV6-6 NA
TGTGCCAGTAAAAGCTTATCGGTTCGGACGGCTGATGAAAAACTGTTTTTT CASKSLSVRTADEKLFF TRBJ1-4 NA TRBV19 NA
TGTGCCAGCAGCTCCTGGGGGGACAGGGGCTCTGGGGAGCAGTACTTC CASSSWGDRGSGEQYF TRBJ2-7 TRBD1 TRBV13 NA
TGTGCCAGCAGCCTAGTCGACAGGATCTACGAGCAGTACTTC CASSLVDRIYEQYF TRBJ2-7 NA TRBV11-2 NA
TGTGCCAGCACCTGGGGACAGGGGGTTTTAGGCTACACCTTC CASTWGQGVLGYTF TRBJ1-2 TRBD1 TRBV28 NA
TGTGCCAGCTCAATCGGCGGGGTTAACTACGAGCAGTACTTC CASSIGGVNYEQYF TRBJ2-7 NA TRBV18 once
TGTGCCAGCAGTGCACTTGAGTGGGAAGGCACTGAAGCTTTCTTT CASSALEWEGTEAFF TRBJ1-1 NA TRBV2 NA
TGTGCCAGCAGTCCCGGGGGGGAGGCGGCAGATACGCAGTATTTT CASSPGGEAADTQYF TRBJ2-3 TRBD2 TRBV6-5 NA
TGCGCCAGCAGCCAAGCGTATAGGGAATACAATGAGCAGTTCTTC CASSQAYREYNEQFF TRBJ2-1 NA TRBV4-3 NA
TGTGCCAGCAGCCCGACCCTTCCGACAGATAAAGAGACCCAGTACTTC CASSPTLPTDKETQYF TRBJ2-5 NA TRBV7-9 NA
TGTGCCAGCAGCGAGATAGCGGGGGGGCAAGAGACCCAGTACTTC CASSEIAGGQETQYF TRBJ2-5 TRBD2 TRBV9 NA
TGTGCCAGCAGTGCCCGGACAGGAACCACAGATACGCAGTATTTT CASSARTGTTDTQYF TRBJ2-3 TRBD1 TRBV6-1 NA
TGCGCCAGCAGCCAAGATTACCCCCAGGGCTCCTACGAGCAGTACTTC CASSQDYPQGSYEQYF TRBJ2-7 NA TRBV4-1 NA
TGTGCCAGCAGCTTAGCTCCCTACGAGCAGTACTTC CASSLAPYEQYF TRBJ2-7 NA TRBV7-9 NA